These 26 T cell receptor beta chains share one sample of origin, sequenced in a study of tumor and adjacent non-tumor tissue in lung cancer. The template was RNA from unsorted bulk tissue. The normal lung tissue was taken more than 3 cm from the tumor edge. The library came from three nested PCR rounds adapted from ARM-PCR protocols. Each CDR3 protein is one row after TCRdb ran MiXCR on the multiplex PCR reads. The sample consists of about 100,000 distinct CDR3 sequences, 55% to 65% of them appearing once. Sample: distant non-tumor lung tissue. All receptors derive from a man between 25 and 39 years old with non-small cell lung cancer.

On this clonotype: The final CDR3 position lacks the conserved phenylalanine or tryptophan, pointing to a likely read error. The chain links TRBV6-1 to TRBJ2-5; perhaps TRBD2 as D (5 bases). The CDR3 spans 16 residues. Trimming pared 1 base from V and 1 base from J, leaving 13 bases between. Germline loops: CDR1 MNHNS, CDR2 SASEGT. The CDR3 reads CASSEVVGRGQETQYS. DNA of the CDR3: TGTGCCAGCAGTGAAGTAGTAGGGAGAGGCCAAGAGACCCAGTACTCC.

To note about this clonotype: An end of the junction does not agree with germline; a read error may underlie this. This chain links TRBV11-2 with TRBJ2-1; TRBD2 agrees at 9 bases. Germline V gene sequence: CDR1 SGHAT, CDR2 FQNNGV. This CDR3 is built from 13 residues. CDR3 protein: CGSSGGGAGGQFF. CDR3 in DNA: TGTGGCAGCAGCGGAGGGGGAGCGGGAGGGCAGTTCTTC.

This clonotype appeared a single time. The junction departs from germline at one end; a sequencing error may be responsible. V gene TRBV10-3 combines with J gene TRBJ1-1; 7 positions match TRBD1. Germline-derived CDR1 and CDR2 are ENHRY and SYGVKD. This CDR3 is 16 amino acids long. CDR3 coding DNA: TGTGCCATCAGTGAGTCAAGGGGACAGTTGAACACCGAAGCTTCCTTT. The encoded protein is CAISESRGQLNTEASF.

Remarks on this clonotype: Given the absence of the conserved phenylalanine or tryptophan at the CDR3 end, a read error is likely. V is TRBV4-3 and J is TRBJ2-2; D perhaps matches TRBD1 (5 bases). CDR1 is LGHNA and CDR2 is YSLEER in the germline V gene. The CDR3 spans 16 residues. The CDR3 sequence: CASSQDGAESTGELFS. The CDR3 region has the DNA TGCGCCAGTAGCCAAGATGGGGCCGAGAGCACCGGGGAGCTGTTTTCT.

As regards this clonotype: An end of the junction differs from the germline gene, which may be a read error. This sequence joins TRBV20-1 and TRBJ2-3, with 7 nucleotides matching TRBD2. The CDR3 length is 14 residues. Germline-derived CDR1 and CDR2 are DFQATT and SNEGSKA (reference sequence). DNA of the CDR3: TGCAGTGCCTCCGAAGGCGGGAGCACAGATGCGCAGTATTTT. Protein sequence: CSASEGGSTDAQYF.

The chain employs TRBV11-2 and TRBJ2-3; TRBD2 matches at 15 bases. The CDR3 has 17 residues. Germline CDR1 reads SGHAT; CDR2 reads FQNNGV. The trim removed 5 bases at V and 5 bases at J, leaving 8 bases unmatched. DNA for the CDR3: TGTGCCAGCAGCCCTAGGACTAGCGGGAGGGCTCGAGATACGCAGTATTTT. Its protein product is CASSPRTSGRARDTQYF.

To note about this clonotype: A read error is likely, as this CDR3 ends without the conserved phenylalanine or tryptophan. V usage is TRBV20-1 and J usage is TRBJ2-1, with D unresolved. From germline, CDR1 is DFQATT and CDR2 SNEGSKA (reference sequence). CDR3 size: 16 residues. The CDR3 reads CCAPNPTLSSYNEQFL. Written as DNA, the CDR3 is TGCTGTGCTCCAAACCCGACTCTCAGCTCCTACAATGAGCAGTTCCTC.

This clonotype was observed at least ten times. The chain combines TRBV6-2 or TRBV6-3 with TRBJ2-1; 13 bases match TRBD2. Germline CDR1 MNHEY, CDR2 SVGEGT. The CDR3 loop spans 14 amino acids. V was pared by 6 bases and J by 13 bases, with 9 bases of the junction left unmatched. The CDR3 DNA follows: TGTGCCAGCAGCACTAGCGGGGGGGCTCACGGCCAGTTCTTC. Amino acid sequence: CASSTSGGAHGQFF.

In regard to this clonotype: The junction shows a germline mismatch at one end, possibly a read error. The rearrangement links TRBV11-2 to TRBJ2-1, with D perhaps matching TRBD2 (5 bases). There are 16 residues in the CDR3. From germline, CDR1 is SGHAT and CDR2 FQNNGV. The CDR3 DNA sequence: TGTGCCAGCAGCTTATATGCTAGCACGTCCTACAATGAGCTGCTCTTC. The encoded protein is CASSLYASTSYNELLF.

This clonotype has only a few counts. A much larger clone differs by one base, so this may be a read error. The chain couples TRBV6-1 to TRBJ2-7; the D is unclear. Germline CDR1 MNHNS, CDR2 SASEGT. The CDR3 extends over 11 amino acids. CDR3 coding DNA: TGTACCAGCAGTGTCTACTACGAGCAGTACTTC. It translates to CTSSVYYEQYF.

With regard to this clonotype: The conserved closing phenylalanine or tryptophan is absent in this CDR3, likely reflecting a read error. The rearrangement uses TRBV12-3 or TRBV12-4 and TRBJ2-2, with 7 bases identical to TRBD1. This CDR3 region has 14 residues. The DNA for the CDR3 is TGTACCAGCAGTGACAGGGCCGGCACCGGGGAGCTGTTTATT. It translates to CTSSDRAGTGELFI.

Worth noting for this clonotype: A read error may be the cause here, since a much bigger clone is one base away. DNA of the CDR3: TGTGCCAGCAGTCCGGCGATTGGCAAGGCCCTTGGCTACACCTTC. It yields the protein CASSPAIGKALGYTF. The chain links TRBV12-3 or TRBV12-4 to TRBJ1-2; D is unresolved. V gave up 5 bases and J gave up 7 bases, with 20 bases separating them. CDR3 length: 15 amino acids.

This clonotype came up once. Compared with germline, one end of the junction differs, possibly owing to a read error. This chain uses TRBV11-3 with TRBJ2-5; the D gene could be TRBD1 or TRBD2 (5 bases each). This CDR3 contains 13 residues. Germline CDR1 is SGHNT and CDR2 is YENEEA. CDR3 region: CASSMNLGETHYF. The CDR3 DNA is TGTGCCAGCAGTATGAATCTGGGGGAGACCCATTACTTC.

About this clonotype itself: The junction does not match germline at one end; this may be a read error. The chain is built from TRBV11-2 and TRBJ2-2; D gene ambiguous. This CDR3 has 17 residues. Per the germline V gene, CDR1 is SGHAT and CDR2 is FQNNGV. CDR3 sequence reads: CTSSLGIRADNTGELFF. Written as DNA, the CDR3 is TGTACCAGCAGCTTAGGTATTCGGGCAGACAACACCGGGGAGCTGTTTTTT.

A remark on this clonotype: An end of the junction does not agree with germline; a read error may underlie this. The CDR3 sequence is CATRSPQGAGDTLYF. The CDR3 DNA reads as TGTGCCACCAGGTCTCCCCAAGGCGCAGGAGATACGCTGTATTTT. This chain connects TRBV6-1 to TRBJ2-3; D remains ambiguous. The CDR3 loop spans 15 amino acids. Per the germline V gene, CDR1 is MNHNS and CDR2 is SASEGT.

Remarks on this clonotype: Mismatch with germline at one junction end may stem from a read error. The chain employs TRBV20-1 and TRBJ2-5; 9 bases match TRBD2. Germline CDR1 is DFQATT and CDR2 is SNEGSKA (reference sequence). The CDR3 runs 16 residues. The CDR3 here is CNARADLLAGQEIQYF. CDR3 sequence (DNA): TGCAATGCTAGAGCCGACCTTCTAGCGGGGCAAGAGATCCAGTACTTC.

This clonotype has a handful of counts. J is TRBJ2-1 and V is TRBV7-9, with 10 bases fitting TRBD2. Germline CDR1 reads SEHNR; CDR2 reads FQNEAQ (reference sequence). V was clipped by 5 bases and J by 10 bases; unmatched bases: 11. This CDR3 region has 15 residues. For the CDR3, the DNA is TGTGCCAGCAGCATAGTAAGCGGGAGGGCCTGGGAGCAGTTCTTC. Protein product: CASSIVSGRAWEQFF.

There are a few counts of this clonotype. The gene calls are TRBV5-4 and TRBJ2-1; tentative D call: TRBD1 (6 bases). Germline V gene data show CDR1 as SGHNT and CDR2 as YYREEE (reference sequence). The CDR3 length is 14 residues. Trimming took off 7 bases at V and 3 bases at J, with 14 bases between the two ends. The CDR3 protein is CASGPTDSYNEQFF. In DNA, the CDR3 is TGTGCCAGCGGCCCAACGGACAGCTACAATGAGCAGTTCTTC.

This clonotype was detected ten times or more. The chain combines TRBV11-2 with TRBJ1-5, with a weak D call TRBD1 (5 bases). V was cut by 5 bases and J by 3 bases, with 11 bases left in between. Germline lookup yields CDR1 SGHAT and CDR2 FQNNGV. The CDR3 length is 14 residues. CDR3 region: CASSTTGYNQPQHF. CDR3 coding DNA: TGTGCCAGCAGCACTACAGGCTACAATCAGCCCCAGCATTTT.

This clonotype came up many times. V gene TRBV6-5 combines with J gene TRBJ2-1; perhaps TRBD1 as D (5 bases). Trimming stripped 4 bases from V and 6 bases from J, with 13 bases between. Germline values: CDR1 MNHEY, CDR2 SVGAGI. The CDR3 sequence is 14 residues long. CDR3 bases: TGTGCCAGCAGTTGGGTAGGGGCGTTCAATGAGCAGTTCTTC. The encoded protein is CASSWVGAFNEQFF.

This clonotype was recorded a few times. J is TRBJ1-1 and V is TRBV4-2, with D perhaps TRBD1 (6 bases). Germline V lookup: CDR1 LGHNA, CDR2 YNFKEQ. With 5 bases removed from V and 7 bases from J, the gap between germline ends came to 11 bases. This CDR3 has 12 amino acids. The CDR3 DNA follows: TGTGCCAGCAGCTCGGGACAACATGAAGCTTTCTTT. This gives the protein CASSSGQHEAFF.

Concerning this clonotype itself: The conserved phenylalanine or tryptophan normally closing the CDR3 is absent here, so this likely arose from a read error. The chain has TRBV6-2 or TRBV6-3 and TRBJ1-5; D is unclear. Trimming removed 8 bases at V and 1 base at J, with 18 bases between. The CDR3 length is 16 residues. Germline V lookup: CDR1 MNHEY, CDR2 SVGEGT. As DNA, the CDR3 is TGTGCCAGCGACCCTCAACTGAGGGTAAGCAATCAGCCCCAGCATATT. The encoded protein is CASDPQLRVSNQPQHI.

Turning to this clonotype: At one boundary the junction diverges from the germline segment, which might be a read error. This chain's CDR3 is CAITDDVSYNSPFHF. CDR3 DNA sequence: TGTGCCATCACGGACGACGTCAGCTATAACTCACCCTTCCACTTT. The chain has TRBV10-3 and TRBJ1-6; no definite D call. Germline V gene lookup returns CDR1 ENHRY and CDR2 SYGVKD. The length of the CDR3 is 15 residues.

This clonotype was observed at least ten times. The chain joins TRBV24-1 to TRBJ2-1; TRBD2 matches 9 bases. Looked up from germline, CDR1 is KGHDR and CDR2 is SFDVKD. This CDR3 contains 13 residues. The junction had 5 bases not matched to a gene; V was cut back by 7 bases and J by 8 bases. The CDR3 sequence: CATSRTSVDEQFF. As DNA, the CDR3 is TGTGCCACCAGCCGGACTAGCGTCGATGAGCAGTTCTTC.

The chain links TRBV25-1 to TRBJ1-1, with D maybe TRBD1 (5 bases). The CDR3 extends over 12 amino acids. Germline CDR1 and CDR2: MGHDK and SYGVNS. The V end lost 5 bases, the J end lost 4 bases, and 8 bases lay between the germline ends. The CDR3 bases are TGTGCCAGCAGTTTCGGGGGCACTGAAGCTTTCTTT. This translates into CASSFGGTEAFF. Full variable domain (rest looked up from reference TRBV25-1 and TRBJ1-1): EADIYQTPRYLVIGTGKKITLECSQTMGHDKMYWYQQDPGMELHLIHYSYGVNSTEKGDLSSESTVSRIRTEHFPLTLESARPSHTSQYLCASSFGGTEAFFGQGTRLTVV.

Points on this clonotype: This could be a read error, since a much larger clone is one nucleotide away. The chain links TRBV20-1 to TRBJ2-1, with D uncertain. Trimming removed 7 bases at V and 7 bases at J, with 8 bases between. Germline CDR1 reads DFQATT; CDR2 reads SNEGSKA (reference sequence). CDR3 size: 10 residues. The CDR3 loop is CSDPRNEQFF. The CDR3 coding sequence is TGCAGTGATCCCAGGAATGAGCAGTTCTTC.